This TCR beta chain was found in a study of cytomegalovirus exposure and HLA in healthy donors. V was shortened by 2 bases and J by 5 bases, with 22 bases between the two germline ends. From germline, CDR1 is SNHLY and CDR2 FYNNEI. This CDR3 has 18 amino acids. Researchers ran the PCR with 60 Vbeta and 13 Jbeta primers. The protocol was immunoSEQ multiplex PCR, while the TCRdb copy is restricted to in-frame clones and leaves out a portion. The table includes about 130,000 clones, 75% to 85% detected once. The sample consisted of PBMCs. The receptor's source is a woman between 40 and 55 years old in good health and CMV-seropositive. The chain carries TRBV2 and TRBJ1-5; a possible D gene is TRBD1 (5 bases). CDR3 protein: CASSEYLSDSFNYQPQHF. Written as DNA, the CDR3 is TGTGCCAGCAGTGAATATTTGAGCGACAGCTTCAACTATCAGCCCCAGCATTTT. The full variable domain, rest sourced from reference TRBV2 and TRBJ1-5, is EPEVTQTPSHQVTQMGQEVILRCVPISNHLYFYWYRQILGQKVEFLVSFYNNEISEKSEIFDDQFSVERPDGSNFTLKIRSTKLEDSAMYFCASSEYLSDSFNYQPQHFGDGTRLSIL.